Following are 27 T cell receptor beta chains from one sample sequenced in a study of cytomegalovirus exposure and HLA in healthy donors. A multiplex PCR was run with 60 Vbeta primers and 13 Jbeta primers. Sequencing used immunoSEQ multiplex PCR; TCRdb keeps in-frame clones, though not all of them. This sample has about 160,000 clones; around 69% occur once, and the top ten carry around 2.8%. Material for sequencing was PBMCs. These receptors originate from a woman aged 30 to 39 in good health and CMV-seronegative.

The J gene is TRBJ2-1, the V gene TRBV7-2; 9 bases match TRBD2. CDR3 length: 14 residues. Germline lookup yields CDR1 SGHTA and CDR2 FQGNSA. V shed 0 bases, J shed 7 bases, and the junction held 1 base outside the gene matches. Here the CDR3 reads CASSLASGGNEQFF. CDR3 in DNA: TGTGCCAGCAGCTTAGCGAGCGGGGGGAATGAGCAGTTCTTC.

This clone was seen only a few times. The chain joins TRBV4-3 to TRBJ1-5; no clear D. The CDR3 totals 13 residues. Trimming took off 0 bases at V and 11 bases at J, with 11 bases between the two ends. Germline lookup yields CDR1 LGHNA and CDR2 YSLEER. In DNA, the CDR3 is TGCGCCAGCAGCCAAGATACGAGGGCGACCCAGCATTTT. This sequence encodes CASSQDTRATQHF.

The genes are TRBV9 and TRBJ2-3; tentatively, D is TRBD1 (6 bases). V lost 4 bases and J lost 0, with 12 bases in between. The germline CDR1 and CDR2 sequences are SGDLS and YYNGEE. The CDR3 runs to 15 residues. The CDR3 DNA sequence: TGTGCCAGCAGCCCCAGGCAGGGGAGCACAGATACGCAGTATTTT. Protein product: CASSPRQGSTDTQYF.

The chain combines TRBV7-9 with TRBJ1-1; the D gene is possibly TRBD1 (6 bases). The CDR3 sequence is 15 residues long. V was trimmed by 3 bases and J by 4 bases, leaving 15 bases between them. Germline assignment: CDR1 SEHNR and CDR2 FQNEAQ (reference sequence). The DNA for the CDR3 is TGTGCCAGCAGCTTTCCAGGGGCGCGTATCACTGAAGCTTTCTTT. It encodes CASSFPGARITEAFF.

This chain connects TRBV28 to TRBJ2-1; 8 bases map to TRBD1. Germline CDR1 and CDR2: MDHEN and SYDVKM. The CDR3 is made up of 17 amino acids. V shed 6 bases and J 5 bases; nucleotides not matched to a gene: 15. CDR3 residues: CASSRGRRFNTNNEQFF. CDR3 sequence (DNA): TGTGCCAGCAGCAGGGGGCGAAGATTTAATACAAACAATGAGCAGTTCTTC.

This sequence joins TRBV28 and TRBJ1-4, with 8 bases that match TRBD1. The CDR3 spans 13 residues. CDR1 and CDR2 (germline): MDHEN, SYDVKM. Trimming took 1 base from V and 12 from J; bases not matched to a gene: 4. This CDR3 reads CASSLSGTGQLFF. CDR3 bases: TGTGCCAGCAGTTTATCGGGGACAGGCCAACTGTTTTTT.

The chain has TRBV6-1 and TRBJ1-1; D is perhaps TRBD1 (5 bases). CDR3 length equals 12 residues. The V end lost 4 bases, the J end lost 5 bases, and 8 bases lay between the germline ends. CDR1 MNHNS and CDR2 SASEGT come from the germline V gene. The CDR3 nucleotides are TGTGCCAGCAGTGGGGGGGGAACTGAAGCTTTCTTT. It encodes CASSGGGTEAFF.

The chain recombines TRBV4-1 with TRBJ2-3; perhaps TRBD1 as D (5 bases). Trimming left V 1 base short and J 6 bases short, with 20 bases between. CDR3 length: 17 amino acids. From germline, CDR1 is MGHRA and CDR2 YSYEKL. The CDR3 protein is CASSQVLTLTKGDTQYF. The CDR3 bases are TGCGCCAGCAGCCAAGTACTGACTCTTACCAAGGGGGATACGCAGTATTTT.

This chain joins TRBV4-1 and TRBJ2-1; TRBD2 agrees at 11 bases. Germline V gene data show CDR1 as MGHRA and CDR2 as YSYEKL. This CDR3 region has 16 residues. Trimming cost V 2 bases and J 8 bases; bases outside gene matches: 8. The CDR3 reads CASSQLIAGGNYEQFF. CDR3 nucleotides: TGCGCCAGCAGCCAACTTATAGCGGGAGGGAACTATGAGCAGTTCTTC.

This rearrangement joins TRBV18 to TRBJ1-1; D is uncertain. V lost 2 bases and J 8 bases, leaving 6 bases between the germline ends. CDR3 length: 11 amino acids. The germline CDR1 and CDR2 sequences are KGHSH and LQKENI. The CDR3 spells CASSPSVEAFF. The CDR3 region has the DNA TGTGCCAGCTCACCATCAGTGGAAGCTTTCTTT.

This clone came up once. The chain carries TRBV6-5 and TRBJ1-1; TRBD1 agrees at 8 bases. With V trimmed by 6 bases and J by 4 bases, 10 bases remained unmatched. Germline V lookup: CDR1 MNHEY, CDR2 SVGAGI. This CDR3 comprises 15 residues. In DNA, the CDR3 is TGTGCCAGCAGCCCTGTTGGACAGGGCGTCACTGAAGCTTTCTTT. Translation: CASSPVGQGVTEAFF.

This clone was recorded a few times. The J gene is TRBJ2-5, the V gene TRBV7-3; the match to TRBD2 covers 7 bases. This CDR3 region has 14 residues. CDR1 SGHTA and CDR2 FQGTGA come from the germline V gene. The junction had 7 bases not matched to a gene; V was cut back by 2 bases and J by 7 bases. The CDR3 coding sequence is TGTGCCAGCAGCTTATTGGGCGGGGAGGGGACCCAGTACTTC. Translation: CASSLLGGEGTQYF.

This rearrangement joins TRBV2 to TRBJ2-1, with 9 bases that match TRBD2. CDR1 SNHLY and CDR2 FYNNEI come from the germline V gene. V lost 7 bases, J lost 7 bases, and 5 bases stayed unmatched. CDR3 size: 13 residues. CDR3 sequence (DNA): TGTGCCAGCAAACTAGCGGGCCCTAATGAGCAGTTCTTC. Protein sequence: CASKLAGPNEQFF.

This chain uses TRBV4-1 with TRBJ2-1; D not certain. The V gene's germline CDR1 is MGHRA and CDR2 YSYEKL. The CDR3 extends over 14 amino acids. Trimming stripped 0 bases from V and 9 bases from J, with 12 bases between. Here the CDR3 reads CASSQDSAMSEQFF. The CDR3 region has the DNA TGCGCCAGCAGCCAAGATTCCGCGATGAGTGAGCAGTTCTTC.

The CDR3 sequence: CASTADSPYNEQFF. The CDR3 DNA reads as TGTGCCAGCACCGCGGACTCCCCTTACAATGAGCAGTTCTTC. The chain has TRBV6-5 and TRBJ2-1; D may be TRBD2 (5 bases). This CDR3 contains 14 residues. V lost 7 bases and J lost 4, with 14 bases in between. CDR1 and CDR2 (germline): MNHEY, SVGAGI.

There are a few counts of this clone. The rearrangement links TRBV7-9 to TRBJ1-1; D is unresolved. Looked up from germline, CDR1 is SEHNR and CDR2 is FQNEAQ (reference sequence). The V end was cut by 5 bases, the J end by 1 base, with 11 bases between. The CDR3 is made up of 14 amino acids. The DNA of the CDR3 is TGTGCCAGCAGCCCCTGGGCCCAGAACACTGAAGCTTTCTTT. Its translation: CASSPWAQNTEAFF.

The chain employs TRBV10-1 and TRBJ2-2, with 8 bases identical to TRBD2. Germline trimming cut 6 bases from V and 1 base from J; bases unmatched to any gene: 13. The length of the CDR3 is 18 residues. Looked up from germline, CDR1 is WNHNN and CDR2 is SYGVQD (reference sequence). The CDR3 DNA reads as TGCGCCAGCAGCGGGGAACTACTAGCGGTCTTGAACACCGGGGAGCTGTTTTTT. Protein product: CASSGELLAVLNTGELFF.

This chain joins TRBV7-2 and TRBJ2-5, with 11 bases lining up with TRBD2. Unmatched junction bases numbered 6, after V lost 5 bases and J lost 4 bases. The germline V gene encodes CDR1 SGHTA and CDR2 FQGNSA. This CDR3 has 15 amino acids. Here the CDR3 reads CASSPLAGGRETQYF. Here the CDR3 DNA reads TGTGCCAGCAGCCCCCTAGCGGGGGGCCGAGAGACCCAGTACTTC.

This chain joins TRBV7-2 and TRBJ1-3; TRBD1 might be the D (5 bases). The length of the CDR3 is 15 residues. Per germline, CDR1 SGHTA and CDR2 FQGNSA. The V gene lost 5 bases and the J gene lost 1 base, with 12 bases spanning the gap. The CDR3: CASSGAWGSGNTIYF. In DNA form, the CDR3 reads TGTGCCAGCAGCGGGGCATGGGGTTCTGGAAACACCATATATTTT. The entire variable domain, with the rest obtained from reference TRBV7-2 and TRBJ1-3, is as follows: GAGVSQSPSNKVTEKGKDVELRCDPISGHTALYWYRQSLGQGLEFLIYFQGNSAPDKSGLPSDRFSAERTGGSVSTLTIQRTQQEDSAVYLCASSGAWGSGNTIYFGEGSWLTVV.

V and J are TRBV5-1 and TRBJ2-7; 9 nucleotides match TRBD2. This CDR3 region has 16 residues. Trimming took 4 bases from V and 1 from J; bases not matched to a gene: 9. Germline V lookup: CDR1 SGHRS, CDR2 YFSETQ. The CDR3 region is CASSLLDSGGSYEQYF. The CDR3 nucleotides are TGCGCCAGCAGCCTGCTGGATAGCGGGGGTTCCTACGAGCAGTACTTC.

The chain recombines TRBV19 with TRBJ1-1; 7 bases agree with TRBD1. V dropped 5 bases and J dropped 6; count of bases not matched to a gene: 15. The germline CDR1 and CDR2 sequences are LNHDA and SQIVND (reference sequence). CDR3 length equals 16 residues. The CDR3 spells CASSSWMDRRSPEAFF. CDR3 DNA sequence: TGTGCCAGTAGTTCGTGGATGGACAGGCGTAGTCCTGAAGCTTTCTTT.

This clone was seen only a few times. The chain links TRBV4-3 to TRBJ1-1, with TRBD1 identical over 9 bases. After removal of 7 bases from V and 7 bases from J, the junction contained 10 bases not matched to a gene. Germline V gives CDR1 LGHNA, CDR2 YSLEER. This CDR3 is 14 amino acids long. CDR3 sequence reads: CASNVRQGDVEAFF. CDR3 DNA sequence: TGCGCCAGCAACGTTAGACAGGGGGACGTTGAAGCTTTCTTT.

The chain uses TRBV6-1 and TRBJ1-5, with D perhaps TRBD1 (5 bases). The CDR3 runs to 16 residues. CDR1 and CDR2 from the germline V gene are MNHNS and SASEGT. V lost 1 base, J lost 6 bases, and 16 bases lay in between. The CDR3 nucleotides read TGTGCCAGCAGTGAAGGTACAGATCGGGGGTCTCAGCCCCAGCATTTT. It encodes CASSEGTDRGSQPQHF.

A few counts support this clone. The chain has TRBV12-5 and TRBJ2-1; 11 bases map to TRBD2. The germline V gene encodes CDR1 LGHNT and CDR2 FRNRAP. The V and J ends lost 1 base and 7 bases, in that order; junction bases with no gene match: 12. This CDR3 has 18 residues. CDR3 sequence reads: CASGLGSSGGLHLNEQFF. In nucleotides, the CDR3 is TGTGCTAGTGGTTTGGGCTCTAGCGGGGGGCTCCATCTTAATGAGCAGTTCTTC.

In this sample, this clone turned up a few times. This chain connects TRBV7-8 to TRBJ2-7; D not certain. V was trimmed by 5 bases and J by 1 base, leaving 12 bases between them. The CDR3 extends over 14 amino acids. Germline V lookup: CDR1 SGHVS, CDR2 FQNEAQ. The CDR3 loop is CASSPQVRSYEQYF. CDR3 bases: TGTGCCAGCAGCCCCCAGGTCAGATCCTACGAGCAGTACTTC. Full variable domain (rest looked up from reference TRBV7-8 and TRBJ2-7): GAGVSQSPRYKVAKRGQDVALRCDPISGHVSLFWYQQALGQGPEFLTYFQNEAQLDKSGLPSDRFFAERPEGSVSTLKIQRTQQEDSAVYLCASSPQVRSYEQYFGPGTRLTVT.

CDR3 sequence (DNA): TGTGCCAGCAACCAGGGTTGGGGCTCCTACGAGCAGTACTTC. This translates into CASNQGWGSYEQYF. This chain joins TRBV10-3 and TRBJ2-7; tentative D call: TRBD1 (5 bases). The CDR3 contains 14 residues. Looked up from germline, CDR1 is ENHRY and CDR2 is SYGVKD. Deletions cut 10 bases from V and 0 bases from J, with 16 bases between.

In its sample, this clone was seen a few times. This sequence joins TRBV7-9 and TRBJ1-1; D remains unclear. Between the trimmed V and J ends, which lost 1 base and 8 bases, there was a span of 11 bases. The CDR3 runs to 13 residues. Per germline, CDR1 SEHNR and CDR2 FQNEAQ (reference sequence). The CDR3 DNA follows: TGTGCCAGCAGCTTAGACCTCAATGAGGAAGCTTTCTTT. It is translated as CASSLDLNEEAFF. Looking up the rest from reference TRBV7-9 and TRBJ1-1 gives the full variable domain: DTGVSQNPRHKITKRGQNVTFRCDPISEHNRLYWYRQTLGQGPEFLTYFQNEAQLEKSRLLSDRFSAERPKGSFSTLEIQRTEQGDSAMYLCASSLDLNEEAFFGQGTRLTVV.